Presented here are 25 T cell receptor beta chains from one specimen sequenced in a study of glioma-infiltrating T cells. The iRepertoire nested amplicon-rescue multiplex PCR amplified TCR alpha and beta CDR3s from RNA. TCRdb fed the multiplex PCR reads into MiXCR, producing one record per CDR3 protein. Found here are over 2,500 distinct CDR3 sequences, roughly two fifths of them singletons; the top ten hold approximately 48%. What was sequenced was glioma tissue, nonneoplastic brain tissue, or PBMCs (not recorded which). Receptor source: a human donor with low-grade glioma or glioblastoma, undergoing nonglioma brain surgery, or in good health (not recorded which).

Worth noting for this clonotype: At one of its ends the junction is not consistent with the germline gene, which may arise from a read error. V is TRBV5-1 and J is TRBJ1-2; TRBD1 might be the D (5 bases). Germline V lookup: CDR1 SGHRS, CDR2 YFSETQ. This CDR3 is 14 amino acids long. The DNA for the CDR3 is TGCGCCCGCAGCTTGGCCCGGGACCACTATGGCTACCCCTTC. Translation: CARSLARDHYGYPF.

In the case of this clonotype: A much more abundant neighbour one base away suggests this may be a read error. The rearrangement links TRBV28 to TRBJ2-1; a weak D match, TRBD2 (5 bases). Trimming left V 8 bases short and J 5 bases short, with 16 bases between. The CDR3 has 14 amino acids. CDR1 is MDHEN and CDR2 is SYDVKM in the germline V gene. This chain's CDR3 is CASVGCGSHNEQFF. CDR3 DNA sequence: TGTGCCAGCGTGGGGTGTGGGAGCCACAATGAGCAGTTCTTC.

Concerning this clonotype: One base away lies a much larger clone, so this may be a sequencing read error. The chain joins TRBV10-3 to TRBJ1-1; D is possibly TRBD1 (6 bases). The germline gives CDR1 ENHRY, CDR2 SYGVKD. The CDR3 contains 15 residues. CDR3: CAISESGGRRTGAFF. DNA for the CDR3: TGTGCCATCAGTGAGTCAGGGGGAAGGAGGACTGGAGCTTTCTTT.

This chain joins TRBV15 and TRBJ1-2, with D maybe TRBD1 (5 bases). This CDR3 is 14 amino acids long. Trimming removed 9 bases from V and 2 bases from J, with 16 bases in between. Germline assignment: CDR1 LNHNV and CDR2 YYDKDF (reference sequence). In DNA, the CDR3 is TGTGCCACTGGCAGAGATGGGGGAAACTATGGCTACACCTTC. Translation gives CATGRDGGNYGYTF.

At least ten counts were recorded for this clonotype. The chain uses TRBV4-3 and TRBJ2-2, with 12 bases matching TRBD2. The CDR3 totals 18 residues. The germline gives CDR1 LGHNA, CDR2 YSLEER. V was pared by 3 bases and J by 1 base, with 6 bases of the junction left unmatched. CDR3 sequence (DNA): TGCGCCAGCAGCCAGGCTCCGGGACTAGCGGGGAACACCGGGGAGCTGTTTTTT. As protein: CASSQAPGLAGNTGELFF.

Regarding this clonotype: A much larger clone lies a single base off, so this may be a read error. This chain connects TRBV11-2 to TRBJ2-7; unclear D gene. Per the germline V gene, CDR1 is SGHAT and CDR2 is FQNNGV. V was clipped by 0 bases and J by 2 bases, with 5 bases between them. This CDR3 spans 13 amino acids. The CDR3 sequence is CASSLEPAYEQYF. The CDR3 DNA reads as TGTGCCAGCAGCTTAGAACCAGCCTACGAGCAGTACTTC. Full variable domain (remainder filled in from reference TRBV11-2 and TRBJ2-7): EAGVAQSPRYKIIEKRQSVAFWCNPISGHATLYWYQQILGQGPKLLIQFQNNGVVDDSQLPKDRFSAERLKGVDSTLKIQPAKLEDSAVYLCASSLEPAYEQYFGPGTRLTVT.

This chain uses TRBV6-2 or TRBV6-3 with TRBJ2-3; D possibly corresponds to TRBD2 (7 bases). Germline V gene lookup returns CDR1 MNHEY and CDR2 SVGEGT. Between the trimmed V and J ends, which lost 6 bases and 5 bases, there was a span of 15 bases. The CDR3 spans 14 residues. The CDR3 DNA reads TGTGCCAGCAGCTGGGGGGGCCCCAAAGATACGCAGTATTTT. It yields the protein CASSWGGPKDTQYF.

The table lists this clonotype with a few counts. V gene TRBV9 combines with J gene TRBJ2-7; 10 bases align to TRBD2. V lost 4 bases to trimming and J lost 4 bases; unmatched junction nucleotides: 8. Germline lookup yields CDR1 SGDLS and CDR2 YYNGEE. CDR3 length: 15 amino acids. Here the CDR3 reads CASSPIAGGEYEQYF. DNA of the CDR3: TGTGCCAGCAGCCCGATAGCGGGAGGTGAATACGAGCAGTACTTC.

The chain combines TRBV28 with TRBJ2-7; 7 bases are a match to TRBD2. Germline V CDR1 and CDR2: MDHEN, SYDVKM. This CDR3 is 16 amino acids long. V lost 4 bases to trimming and J lost 2 bases; unmatched junction nucleotides: 11. The DNA for the CDR3 is TGTGCCAGCAGTTCCCGTATAGCGGGTCTAACCTACGAGCAGTACTTC. Translating it yields CASSSRIAGLTYEQYF.

V and J are TRBV20-1 and TRBJ2-7; D possibly corresponds to TRBD1 (6 bases). The CDR3 contains 11 residues. Germline V gene sequence: CDR1 DFQATT, CDR2 SNEGSKA (reference sequence). Trimming cost V 6 bases and J 9 bases, with 15 bases left between them. The CDR3: CSAATGSGQYF. The CDR3 DNA follows: TGCAGTGCCGCGACAGGTTCAGGGCAGTACTTC.

The sample holds many counts of this clonotype. The chain's CDR3 is CASSRGEGNQPQHF. CDR3 DNA sequence: TGTGCCAGCAGTAGGGGGGAGGGCAATCAGCCCCAGCATTTT. The chain joins TRBV2 to TRBJ1-5; TRBD1 might be the D (6 bases). The CDR3 spans 14 residues. The V end was cut by 5 bases, the J end by 2 bases, with 10 bases between. From germline, CDR1 is SNHLY and CDR2 FYNNEI.

The chain carries TRBV5-4 and TRBJ1-5, with D possibly being TRBD1 (5 bases). V was cut by 2 bases and J by 3 bases, with 9 bases left in between. The germline CDR1 and CDR2 sequences are SGHNT and YYREEE (reference sequence). CDR3 length: 14 amino acids. CDR3 region: CASSFSGSNQPQHF. CDR3 bases: TGTGCCAGCAGCTTTTCAGGGTCCAATCAGCCCCAGCATTTT.

V gene TRBV7-3 combines with J gene TRBJ2-7; D might be TRBD1 or TRBD2, each matching 5 bases. Trimming removed 5 bases from V and 3 bases from J, with 14 bases in between. The germline CDR1 and CDR2 sequences are SGHTA and FQGTGA. CDR3 size: 14 residues. CDR3 sequence reads: CASSHTGTNYEQYF. The CDR3 DNA reads as TGTGCCAGCAGCCATACCGGGACCAACTACGAGCAGTACTTC.

The V and J genes are TRBV6-2 or TRBV6-3 and TRBJ1-6; maybe TRBD1 (5 bases). The CDR3 runs 15 residues. The germline CDR1 and CDR2 sequences are MNHEY and SVGEGT. Trimming left V 2 bases short and J 10 bases short, with 15 bases between. For the CDR3, the DNA is TGTGCCAGCAGTTACCCGAGGACATGGGCATCACCCCTCCACTTT. Encoded protein: CASSYPRTWASPLHF.

The CDR3 is CASSPGAERGYGYTIYF. CDR3 sequence (DNA): TGTGCCAGCAGTCCGGGGGCAGAGAGGGGGTATGGCTACACCATATATTTT. This chain uses TRBV27 with TRBJ1-3; possibly TRBD1 for D (6 bases). Germline V gene sequence: CDR1 MNHEY, CDR2 SMNVEV (reference sequence). V shed 5 bases and J shed 8 bases, with 25 bases lying between them. This CDR3 spans 17 amino acids.

This rearrangement joins TRBV6-2 or TRBV6-3 to TRBJ2-5; D could derive from TRBD1 or TRBD2 (5 bases each). Trimming took off 10 bases at V and 5 bases at J, with 17 bases between the two ends. CDR1 and CDR2 (germline): MNHEY, SVGEGT. This CDR3 region has 13 residues. The CDR3, as DNA: TGTGCCAACAGCCCGCAGGGAGAGGAGACCCAGTACTTC. This codes for CANSPQGEETQYF.

Relative to its sample, this clonotype is medium-sized (0.01 to 0.1%). The gene calls are TRBV15 and TRBJ2-1; tentative D call: TRBD2 (6 bases). Between the trimmed V and J ends, which lost 0 bases and 0 bases, there was a span of 24 bases. The germline V gene encodes CDR1 LNHNV and CDR2 YYDKDF (reference sequence). The CDR3 sequence is 21 residues long. CDR3 protein: CATSRERPRVGSGSSYNEQFF. The CDR3, as DNA: TGTGCCACCAGCAGAGAGCGGCCCCGCGTCGGTAGCGGAAGCTCCTACAATGAGCAGTTCTTC.

This rearrangement joins TRBV27 to TRBJ2-1; 16 positions match TRBD2. The CDR3 length is 13 residues. The germline V gene encodes CDR1 MNHEY and CDR2 SMNVEV (reference sequence). Trimming cost V 11 bases and J 8 bases; bases outside gene matches: 3. The CDR3 sequence: CAGTSGGAHEQFF. CDR3 in DNA: TGTGCCGGGACTAGCGGGGGGGCACATGAGCAGTTCTTC.

This clonotype appeared a single time. This could be a read error, since a much larger clone is one nucleotide away. CDR3 sequence reads: CASKRTGSQETQYF. The CDR3 DNA reads as TGTGCCAGCAAGCGAACAGGGAGCCAAGAGACCCAGTACTTC. The chain employs TRBV3-1 and TRBJ2-5; tentative D call: TRBD1 (6 bases). The CDR3 spans 14 residues. V lost 7 bases and J 1 base, leaving 13 bases between the germline ends. CDR1 and CDR2 from the germline V gene are LGHDT and YNNKEL (reference sequence).

Within the sample, this clonotype is medium-sized. This chain links TRBV6-2 or TRBV6-3 with TRBJ2-1; D might be TRBD2 (5 bases). Germline V gives CDR1 MNHEY, CDR2 SVGEGT. The V and J ends lost 0 bases and 5 bases respectively, with 8 bases between them. This CDR3 comprises 14 residues. CDR3 protein: CASSYSSGNNEQFF. The CDR3 nucleotides read TGTGCCAGCAGTTACTCGAGCGGCAACAATGAGCAGTTCTTC.

In its sample, this clonotype is medium-sized. V and J are TRBV4-3 and TRBJ2-3; 7 bases are a match to TRBD1. Trimming cost V 1 base and J 4 bases; bases outside gene matches: 2. Germline CDR1 and CDR2: LGHNA and YSLEER. This CDR3 region has 14 residues. This chain's CDR3 is CASSQVQGADTQYF. In DNA form, the CDR3 reads TGCGCCAGCAGCCAAGTGCAGGGGGCAGATACGCAGTATTTT.

A word on this clonotype: A clone one base away is much larger, so this may be a read error. The chain employs TRBV2 and TRBJ2-3, with TRBD2 identical over 9 bases. Germline CDR1 SNHLY, CDR2 FYNNEI. This CDR3 comprises 17 residues. The CDR3 DNA reads TGTGCCAGCAGTGAGCCTGCTTGGCTAGCGGGGACAGTTACGCAGTATTTT. Its protein product is CASSEPAWLAGTVTQYF. The full variable domain, with the rest looked up from reference TRBV2 and TRBJ2-3, is EPEVTQTPSHQVTQMGQEVILRCVPISNHLYFYWYRQILGQKVEFLVSFYNNEISEKSEIFDDQFSVERPDGSNFTLKIRSTKLEDSAMYFCASSEPAWLAGTVTQYFGPGTRLTVL.

This rearrangement joins TRBV19 to TRBJ2-2; tentatively, D is TRBD2 (5 bases). The CDR3 contains 16 residues. V lost 10 bases to trimming and J lost 0 bases, with 18 bases between them. CDR1 is LNHDA, CDR2 SQIVND, per germline (reference sequence). CDR3 sequence: CATLASGRANTGELFF. In nucleotides, the CDR3 is TGTGCCACCTTAGCCTCCGGGCGGGCGAACACCGGGGAGCTGTTTTTT.

V and J are TRBV20-1 and TRBJ1-1; D not resolved. The V gene's germline CDR1 is DFQATT and CDR2 SNEGSKA (reference sequence). V lost 6 bases and J 1 base, leaving 15 bases between the germline ends. This CDR3 has 14 amino acids. The DNA of the CDR3 is TGCAGTGCACAGATAGCGGGAGCGAACACTGAAGCTTTCTTT. Protein sequence: CSAQIAGANTEAFF.

Remarks on this clonotype: A much larger clone lies one base from this, so it may be a read error. This chain uses TRBV19 with TRBJ1-2, with D unclear. Trimming pared 8 bases from V and 6 bases from J, leaving 16 bases between. This CDR3 region has 13 residues. CDR1 and CDR2 (germline): LNHDA, SQIVND (reference sequence). CDR3 residues: CASAQDLGDGYTF. In DNA form, the CDR3 reads TGTGCCAGTGCTCAGGACTTGGGCGATGGCTACACCTTC.